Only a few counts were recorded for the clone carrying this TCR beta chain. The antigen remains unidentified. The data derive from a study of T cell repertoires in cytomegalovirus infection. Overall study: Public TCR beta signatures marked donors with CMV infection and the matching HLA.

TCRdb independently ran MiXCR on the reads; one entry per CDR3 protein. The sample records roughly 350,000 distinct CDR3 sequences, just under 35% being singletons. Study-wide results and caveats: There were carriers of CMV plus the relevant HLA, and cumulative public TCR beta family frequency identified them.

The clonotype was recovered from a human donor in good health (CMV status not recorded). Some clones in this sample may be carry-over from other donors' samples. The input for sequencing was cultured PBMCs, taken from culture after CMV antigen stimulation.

CDR3 sequence reads: CASSLALTSMGYTF. The CDR3 nucleotides are TGTGCCAGCAGTTTAGCCCTAACCTCTATGGGCTACACCTTC. This sequence joins TRBV12-3 or TRBV12-4 and TRBJ1-2; unclear D gene. V was pared by 0 bases and J by 8 bases, with 13 bases between. This CDR3 spans 14 amino acids.